The clone carrying this T cell receptor (beta chain) was counted a single time. Assay used: immunoSEQ multiplex PCR; TCRdb lists only in-frame clones, some missing. The profile shows 210,000 or so clones, approximately 90% of them singletons. Germline V gene sequence: CDR1 LNHDA, CDR2 SQIVND (reference sequence). The CDR3 sequence is 14 residues long. Trimming left V 3 bases short and J 4 bases short, with 12 bases between. The source of the sample is a study of blood T cell repertoires in COVID-19. Turning to the study itself: Specimens from acute and convalescent COVID-19 originated in the United States, Italy and Spain.

The sequenced material came from peripheral blood. This sequence joins TRBV19 and TRBJ1-2, with D maybe TRBD1 (5 bases). The sequence derives from a man aged 25 to 40 with COVID-19, enrolled during active disease. In nucleotides, the CDR3 is TGTGCCAGTAGTATTGGGGCAGCTGTCTATGGCTACACCTTC. Translation gives CASSIGAAVYGYTF.